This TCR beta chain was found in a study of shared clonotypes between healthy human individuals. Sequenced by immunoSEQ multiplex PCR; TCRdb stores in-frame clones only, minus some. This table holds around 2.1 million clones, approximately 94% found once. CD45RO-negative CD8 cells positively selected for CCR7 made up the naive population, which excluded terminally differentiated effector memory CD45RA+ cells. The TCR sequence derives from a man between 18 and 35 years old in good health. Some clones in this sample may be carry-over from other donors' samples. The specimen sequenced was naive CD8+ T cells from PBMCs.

As DNA, the CDR3 is TGCAGCGTTGTTATCGCCTCAAGTGCCTACGAGCAGTACTTC. This gives the protein CSVVIASSAYEQYF. V and J are TRBV29-1 and TRBJ2-7; D remains unclear. V lost 4 bases and J lost 2, with 15 bases in between. The CDR3 covers 14 residues. Germline-derived CDR1 and CDR2 are SQVTM and ANQGSEA.